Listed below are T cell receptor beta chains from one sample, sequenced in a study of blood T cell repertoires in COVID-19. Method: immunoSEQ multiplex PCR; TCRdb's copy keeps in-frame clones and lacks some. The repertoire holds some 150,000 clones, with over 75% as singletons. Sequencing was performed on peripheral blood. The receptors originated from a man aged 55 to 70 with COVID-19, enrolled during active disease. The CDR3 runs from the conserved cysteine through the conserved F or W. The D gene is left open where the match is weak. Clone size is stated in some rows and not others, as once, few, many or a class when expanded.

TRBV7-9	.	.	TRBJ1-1	CASSRAQVLGAFF	TGTGCCAGCAGCAGAGCACAGGTGCTTGGCGCTTTCTTT
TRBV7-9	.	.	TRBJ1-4	CASSLAGAFTENEKLFF	TGTGCCAGCAGCTTAGCGGGGGCCTTTACAGAGAATGAAAAACTGTTTTTT
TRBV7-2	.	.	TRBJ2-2	CASSLGGTNTGELFF	TGTGCCAGCAGCTTAGGCGGGACGAACACCGGGGAGCTGTTTTTT
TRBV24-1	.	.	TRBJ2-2	CATSDSQNTGELFF	TGTGCCACCAGTGATTCCCAGAACACCGGGGAGCTGTTTTTT
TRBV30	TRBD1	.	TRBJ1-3	CAWSKGAISGNTIYF	TGTGCCTGGAGTAAGGGGGCCATCTCTGGAAACACCATATATTTT
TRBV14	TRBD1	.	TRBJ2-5	CASSRNRGLRETQYF	TGTGCCAGCAGCCGCAACAGGGGGCTCCGAGAGACCCAGTACTTC
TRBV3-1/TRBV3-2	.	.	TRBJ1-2	CASSFGGGYTF	TGTGCCAGCAGCTTCGGGGGTGGCTACACCTTC
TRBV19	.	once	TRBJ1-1	CASSKQTDPAFF	TGTGCCAGTAGTAAGCAGACAGACCCGGCTTTCTTT
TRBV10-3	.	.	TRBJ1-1	CAISEAGMNTEAFF	TGTGCCATCAGTGAAGCAGGGATGAACACTGAAGCTTTCTTT
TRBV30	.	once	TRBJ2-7	CAWSPGQTYEQYF	TGTGCCTGGAGCCCCGGACAGACCTACGAGCAGTACTTC
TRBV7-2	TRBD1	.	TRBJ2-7	CASSRDRGWNEQYF	TGTGCCAGCAGCCGGGACAGGGGTTGGAACGAGCAGTACTTC
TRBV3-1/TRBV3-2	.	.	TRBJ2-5	CASSARQVEETQYF	TGTGCCAGCAGCGCCCGACAGGTTGAAGAGACCCAGTACTTC
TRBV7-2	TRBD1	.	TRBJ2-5	CASSFDRGPQYF	TGTGCCAGCAGCTTCGACAGGGGACCCCAGTACTTC
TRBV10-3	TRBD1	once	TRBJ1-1	CAISGKTGVDTEAFF	TGTGCCATCAGTGGGAAGACAGGGGTGGACACTGAAGCTTTCTTT
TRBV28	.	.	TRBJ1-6	CASSRLLSSYNSPLHF	TGTGCCAGCAGTCGATTACTGAGCTCCTATAATTCACCCCTCCACTTT
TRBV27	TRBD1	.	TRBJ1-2	CASSAAQGASNYGYTF	TGTGCCAGCTCGGCCGCCCAGGGGGCTTCTAACTATGGCTACACCTTC
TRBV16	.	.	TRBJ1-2	CASSQQSGDGQGGYTF	TGTGCCAGCAGCCAACAATCTGGTGACGGCCAGGGCGGCTACACCTTC
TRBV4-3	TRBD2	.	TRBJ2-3	CASSQGPASGGWKPDTQYF	TGCGCCAGCAGCCAAGGGCCAGCTAGCGGGGGGTGGAAGCCAGATACGCAGTATTTT
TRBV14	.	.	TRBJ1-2	CASSQRLYGYTF	TGTGCCAGCAGCCAACGTTTATATGGCTACACCTTC
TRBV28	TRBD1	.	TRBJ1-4	CASRLQGFSEKLFF	TGTGCCAGCAGGTTACAGGGGTTTTCTGAAAAACTGTTTTTT
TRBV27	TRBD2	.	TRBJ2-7	CASSSREAVAGSYEQYF	TGTGCCAGCAGTTCACGGGAGGCTGTGGCAGGCTCCTACGAGCAGTACTTC
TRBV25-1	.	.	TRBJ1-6	CASSAPVYYSPLHF	TGTGCCAGCAGTGCTCCCGTTTATTATTCACCCCTCCACTTT
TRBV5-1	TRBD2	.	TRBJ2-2	CASSPGTSGKVGELFF	TGCGCCAGCAGCCCGGGGACTAGCGGGAAAGTGGGGGAGCTGTTTTTT
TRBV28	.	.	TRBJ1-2	CASRSSANYGYTF	TGTGCCAGCAGGTCGTCGGCTAACTATGGCTACACCTTC
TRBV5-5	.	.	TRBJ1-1	CASSFWRQNTEAFF	TGTGCCAGCAGCTTCTGGCGGCAGAACACTGAAGCTTTCTTT
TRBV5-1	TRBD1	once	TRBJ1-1	CASSLELQGPNTEAFF	TGCGCCAGCAGCTTGGAGCTACAGGGGCCGAACACTGAAGCTTTCTTT
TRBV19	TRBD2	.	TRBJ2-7	CASSPRAGGYYEQYF	TGTGCCAGTAGTCCTCGGGCGGGAGGTTATTACGAGCAGTACTTC
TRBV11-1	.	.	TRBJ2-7	CASSLGLSLSYEQYF	TGTGCCAGCAGCTTAGGACTTTCCCTCTCCTACGAGCAGTACTTC
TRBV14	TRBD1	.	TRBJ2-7	CASSQGGTGGFVQYF	TGTGCCAGCAGCCAAGGAGGGACAGGGGGATTTGTGCAGTACTTC
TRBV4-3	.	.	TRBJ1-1	CASSQELRQGGTEAFF	TGCGCCAGCAGCCAAGAACTTCGGCAGGGTGGCACTGAAGCTTTCTTT
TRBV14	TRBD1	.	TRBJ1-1	CASSPWTGVKVAEAFF	TGTGCCAGCAGCCCCTGGACAGGGGTTAAGGTGGCTGAAGCTTTCTTT
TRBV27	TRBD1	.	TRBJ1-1	CASGRGGAGNTEAFF	TGTGCCAGCGGCAGAGGGGGCGCAGGAAACACTGAAGCTTTCTTT
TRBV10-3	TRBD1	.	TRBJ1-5	CAISEADRVVEPQHF	TGTGCCATCAGTGAGGCGGACAGGGTGGTCGAGCCCCAGCATTTT
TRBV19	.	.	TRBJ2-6	CATEGPGANVLTF	TGTGCCACCGAGGGCCCTGGGGCCAACGTCCTGACTTTC
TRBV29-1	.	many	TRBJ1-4	CSVEGTRGEKLFF	TGCAGCGTTGAGGGGACAAGGGGTGAAAAACTGTTTTTT
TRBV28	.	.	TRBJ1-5	CASSFGGLSNQPQHF	TGTGCCAGCAGTTTCGGGGGGCTGAGCAATCAGCCCCAGCATTTT
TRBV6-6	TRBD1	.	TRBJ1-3	CASTVTGTGSGNTIYF	TGTGCCAGCACCGTAACCGGGACAGGCTCTGGAAACACCATATATTTT
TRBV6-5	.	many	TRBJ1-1	CASRLTQGNTEAFF	TGTGCCAGCAGGCTGACACAAGGGAACACTGAAGCTTTCTTT
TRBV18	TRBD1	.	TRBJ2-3	CASSPITPGTGGADTQYF	TGTGCCAGCTCACCGATAACACCCGGGACAGGGGGCGCAGATACGCAGTATTTT
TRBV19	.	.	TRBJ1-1	CASSIAGLSTEAFF	TGTGCCAGTAGTATAGCAGGGTTGAGCACTGAAGCTTTCTTT
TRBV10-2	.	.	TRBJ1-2	CASSESQATNYGYTF	TGCGCCAGCAGTGAAAGTCAGGCGACAAACTATGGCTACACCTTC
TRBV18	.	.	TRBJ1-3	CASSPSLRDSGNTIYF	TGTGCCAGCTCACCAAGCCTGCGGGACTCTGGAAACACCATATATTTT
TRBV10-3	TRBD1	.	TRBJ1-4	CAISAGGATNEKLFF	TGTGCCATCAGTGCAGGGGGCGCAACTAATGAAAAACTGTTTTTT
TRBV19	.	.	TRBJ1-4	CASSNSGEKLFF	TGTGCCAGTAGTAATTCAGGGGAAAAACTGTTTTTT
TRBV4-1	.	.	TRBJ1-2	CASSQDVVREMGYTF	TGCGCCAGCAGCCAAGATGTCGTGAGGGAGATGGGCTACACCTTC
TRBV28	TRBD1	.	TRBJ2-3	CASSLKTGHRGRTDTQYF	TGTGCCAGCAGTTTAAAGACTGGGCACAGGGGGCGCACAGATACGCAGTATTTT
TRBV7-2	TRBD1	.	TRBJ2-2	CASSLDGTGGMGELFF	TGTGCCAGCAGCTTAGACGGGACAGGGGGCATGGGGGAGCTGTTTTTT
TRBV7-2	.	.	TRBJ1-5	CASSLAHGSQPQHF	TGTGCCAGCAGCTTAGCGCACGGGTCTCAGCCCCAGCATTTT
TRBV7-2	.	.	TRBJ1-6	CASRRTENSPLHF	TGTGCCAGCAGGCGGACAGAAAATTCACCCCTCCACTTT
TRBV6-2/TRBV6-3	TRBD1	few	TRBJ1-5	CASSYSTGGVIAQPQHF	TGTGCCAGCAGTTACTCCACAGGGGGCGTCATTGCTCAGCCCCAGCATTTT
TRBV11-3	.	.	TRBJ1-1	CASMGGVVNTEAFF	TGTGCCAGCATGGGGGGGGTGGTGAACACTGAAGCTTTCTTT